This is a list of T cell receptor beta chains from one sample in a study of vaccination and CD4 T cells after COVID-19. What these receptors recognize is not known. MiXCR, run by TCRdb on the PCR reads, gives a single entry per CDR3 protein. The profile covers tens of thousands of distinct CDR3 sequences, with roughly 70% appearing a single time and roughly 8.7% taken by the ten largest. Sequencing was carried out using CD4+ T cells from blood, cultured in vitro. The receptors derive from a human donor who had recovered from COVID-19. Each CDR3 is given with its conserved first and last residue. D genes are given only for firm matches.

.,TRBJ2-5,TRBV7-3,CASSPFPGETQYF
TRBD2,TRBJ2-5,TRBV29-1,CSVGLAGGQETQYF
.,TRBJ2-7,TRBV4-1,CASSQVGGGSYEQYF
.,TRBJ2-7,TRBV7-3,CASSFGPSYEQYF
.,TRBJ1-5,TRBV28,CASSPWGGGGSQPQHF
.,TRBJ1-2,TRBV12-3/TRBV12-4,CASSFGGAPYGYTF
.,TRBJ2-7,TRBV20-1,CSARNLADSSYEQYF
.,TRBJ1-5,TRBV30,CAWSGQGNQPQHF
TRBD2,TRBJ2-1,TRBV11-3,CASSSQREGSNEQFF
TRBD1,TRBJ1-5,TRBV19,CASSPRQGKLDLSNQPQHF
.,TRBJ2-5,TRBV24-1,CATSDLGIVPETQYF
TRBD1,TRBJ2-7,TRBV19,CASSGSRGTASYEQYF
.,TRBJ2-2,TRBV7-3,CASSPYLVNTGELFF
.,TRBJ2-3,TRBV9,CASVRGGPTDTQYF
TRBD1,TRBJ1-5,TRBV7-9,CASSFSPDRHNQPQHF
.,TRBJ2-3,TRBV18,CASSPPGGTDTQYF
.,TRBJ1-5,TRBV6-5,CASSSGVGLGSNQPQHF
.,TRBJ2-2,TRBV6-5,CASSWEVGGELFF
TRBD1,TRBJ1-6,TRBV27,CASSLYPTGASSPLHF
.,TRBJ1-5,TRBV2,CASSDLGLHSNQPQHF
.,TRBJ1-1,TRBV2,CASRVRAVEAFF
.,TRBJ1-5,TRBV6-2/TRBV6-3,CASSYGGRERNQPQHF
.,TRBJ1-4,TRBV28,CASSSEEKLFF
TRBD1,TRBJ2-5,TRBV24-1,CATSDSGTGVRETQYF
TRBD1,TRBJ1-4,TRBV20-1,CSARRGGADEKLFF
TRBD1,TRBJ1-5,TRBV6-1,CASRAGQGGSQPQHF
.,TRBJ1-5,TRBV6-5,CASSYLWGNQPQHF
.,TRBJ2-1,TRBV28,CASSLLERTYNEQFF
.,TRBJ1-2,TRBV20-1,CSARDRANYGYTF
.,TRBJ2-7,TRBV7-3,CASTPQRTPVF
TRBD1,TRBJ1-6,TRBV11-2,CASSFQTGGAGSPLHF
.,TRBJ2-7,TRBV21-1,CASSNVLAGIFYEQYF
.,TRBJ2-5,TRBV6-2/TRBV6-3,CASSYADQETQYF
TRBD1,TRBJ1-2,TRBV6-1,CASTSTLGTGYIGYTF
.,TRBJ2-2,TRBV5-4,CASSPSRQANTGELFF
TRBD2,TRBJ2-1,TRBV20-1,CSASASGRIYEQFF
.,TRBJ2-3,TRBV6-1,CATVRGSGILDTQYF
.,TRBJ2-3,TRBV7-2,CASSLVSLDTQYF
.,TRBJ1-2,TRBV7-9,CASSLVGDNYGYTF
.,TRBJ1-5,TRBV7-2,CASSSFNGGLNQPQHF
.,TRBJ1-5,TRBV2,CAWVEHSRQALNGGQPQHF
.,TRBJ1-3,TRBV6-5,CASSYRTAPGNTIYF
.,TRBJ1-2,TRBV7-2,CASSLEPRGSVGYTF
TRBD2,TRBJ2-7,TRBV27,CASSANPGLAGGRSYEQYF
.,TRBJ2-3,TRBV7-9,CASSVRTGSDTQYF
.,TRBJ2-7,TRBV6-1,CASREDGGRVEQYF
.,TRBJ1-2,TRBV2,CAIGRGTNYGYTF
.,TRBJ1-1,TRBV20-1,CSAPQPTGNTEAFF
.,TRBJ2-3,TRBV4-3,CASSRDPQVLTDTQYF
.,TRBJ1-5,TRBV20-1,CSARPDSDQPQHF
.,TRBJ2-1,TRBV20-1,CSARERGTLLGDEQFF
TRBD2,TRBJ2-4,TRBV6-1,CASRNRGGGRGAKNIQYF
.,TRBJ2-5,TRBV6-2/TRBV6-3,CASSARTVYQETQYF
.,TRBJ1-6,TRBV21-1,CASSKVGVRNSPLHF
.,TRBJ2-2,TRBV6-1,CASVTGGTGGELFF
.,TRBJ1-1,TRBV7-2,CASSPSGFTEAFF
.,TRBJ2-7,TRBV7-6,CASSLVGGSYEQYF
.,TRBJ1-2,TRBV5-4,CASSFLQREGGYTF
.,TRBJ1-1,TRBV28,CASSLLGALHTEAFF
.,TRBJ1-5,TRBV20-1,CSARDQSWTFGRTQHF